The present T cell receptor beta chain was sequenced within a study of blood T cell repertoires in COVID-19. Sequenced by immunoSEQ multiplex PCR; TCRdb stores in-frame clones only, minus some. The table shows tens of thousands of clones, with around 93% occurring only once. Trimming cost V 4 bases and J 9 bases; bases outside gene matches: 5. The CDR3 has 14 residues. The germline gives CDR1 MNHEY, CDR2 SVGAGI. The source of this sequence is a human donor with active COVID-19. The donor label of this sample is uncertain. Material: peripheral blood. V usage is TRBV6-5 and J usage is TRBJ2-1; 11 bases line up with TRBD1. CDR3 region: CASSWGQGVGEQFF. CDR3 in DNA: TGTGCCAGCAGTTGGGGACAGGGGGTGGGTGAGCAGTTCTTC.